This entry describes one T cell receptor (beta chain). The sample belongs to a study of blood T cell repertoires in COVID-19. Sequencing was performed with immunoSEQ multiplex PCR; in TCRdb, only in-frame clones are kept and a portion is missing. The sample contains around 470,000 clones, 89% of which appear only once. Sequenced material: peripheral blood. The TCR comes from a man younger than 35 with COVID-19, enrolled during active disease.

In DNA form, the CDR3 reads TGTGCCAGCAGTTTAGTTTCAGGGTGGGCCGGGGAGCTGTTTTTT. As protein: CASSLVSGWAGELFF. The V and J genes are TRBV28 and TRBJ2-2, with D perhaps matching TRBD1 (5 bases). The CDR3 sequence is 15 residues long. Germline assignment: CDR1 MDHEN and CDR2 SYDVKM. V was clipped by 2 bases and J by 6 bases, with 13 bases between them.